The present entry profiles one T cell receptor beta chain with its context. The antigen is undetermined. Patients included in sequencing had previously demonstrated CD8+CD57+ cell expansion by flow cytometry. The data were taken from a study of CD8+CD57+ T cells in acquired aplastic anemia. Study background: Sorted CD4+ and CD8+ cells gave a mean 3.2 ug DNA, range about 0.17 to 27.4 ug. General study results and limits: Any difference that existed in CD8+ Simpson's diversity between patients and controls was not significant. The study identified roughly 31 CD8+ CDR3 sequences shared by patients and controls.

Genomic DNA templated the TCR beta VDJ and CDR3 profiling. TCRdb fed the reads into MiXCR, producing one record per CDR3 protein. The sample has roughly 200,000 distinct CDR3 sequences, over 55% seen once. V was pared by 4 bases and J by 2 bases, with 9 bases of the junction left unmatched. The CDR3 is 16 residues long. CDR1 and CDR2 from the germline V gene are SGDLS and YYNGEE. The TCR originated in a human donor with aplastic anemia. The sample comprised sorted CD4+, CD8+, or CD8+CD57+ T cells (not recorded which) from PBMCs. The chain combines TRBV9 with TRBJ2-5; 9 positions agree with TRBD1. The DNA for the CDR3 is TGTGCCAGCAGCTTACCGAGGACAGGGGTACAAGAGACCCAGTACTTC. Translation gives CASSLPRTGVQETQYF. Full variable domain (outside the CDR3, taken from reference TRBV9 and TRBJ2-5): DSGVTQTPKHLITATGQRVTLRCSPRSGDLSVYWYQQSLDQGLQFLIQYYNGEERAKGNILERFSAQQFPDLHSELNLSSLELGDSALYFCASSLPRTGVQETQYFGPGTRLLVL.